Below, 2 T cell receptor beta chains from the same sample are listed, as sequenced in a study of read filtering for tumor transcriptome and immune sequencing (dated by TCRdb to 2018 to 2020). Sequencing took place on an Illumina HiSeq 4000. The Immunoverse kit was used to build TCR libraries from roughly 0.4 ug RNA, with molecular barcoded adaptors covering alpha/delta and beta/gamma chains. The raw public data were reprocessed by TCRdb itself: fastp quality trimming at Q25, MiXCR clonotype calling, in-frame beta chains only. Each entry merges the rows of one CDR3 protein and shows their most common DNA and genes. For this sample the table gives 40,000 to 50,000 distinct CDR3 sequences, of which about an eighth were detected only once. Around 30% of the sample is held by the ten biggest clonotypes. The sequencing sample was made of a population of CD138-negative cells sorted from bone marrow. The cell subset or site label for this specimen denotes: bone marrow mononuclear cells depleted of CD138+ plasma/myeloma cells by negative magnetic selection. Receptor source: a donor at least 40 years old with multiple myeloma.

Ten or more counts support this clonotype. The V and J genes are TRBV6-2 or TRBV6-3 and TRBJ1-4; 9 nucleotides line up with TRBD1. V dropped 0 bases and J dropped 6; count of bases not matched to a gene: 2. In germline, CDR1 is MNHEY, CDR2 SVGEGT. The CDR3 spans 15 residues. The CDR3 sequence: CASSYSRTGDEKLFF. Here the CDR3 DNA reads TGTGCCAGCAGTTACTCACGGACAGGGGATGAAAAACTGTTTTTT.

About this clonotype itself: Sequence at one end of the junction differs from germline and may be a read error. The chain combines TRBV28 with TRBJ1-4; maybe TRBD1 (5 bases). The CDR3 totals 12 residues. Germline V gene data show CDR1 as MDHEN and CDR2 as SYDVKM. CDR3 nucleotide sequence: TGTGCCGGCAGTTTCGGGGAGGGGAAACTGTTTTTT. Residues: CAGSFGEGKLFF.